This T cell receptor (beta chain) stems from a study of early T cells in non-severe SARS-CoV-2 infection. This clonotype has ten or more counts. TCRdb recomputed calls from the 5' RACE reads with MiXCR, one row per CDR3 protein. The table records tens of thousands of distinct CDR3 sequences, 4.5% to 7% of them present only once. With V trimmed by 1 base and J by 6 bases, 6 bases remained unmatched. The CDR3 spans 15 residues. Germline CDR1 and CDR2: SGHVS and FQNEAQ. The sequenced sample consisted of whole blood. This sequence was found in an adult who was a healthcare worker with PCR-confirmed SARS-CoV-2 infection or an uninfected control (not recorded which). This chain links TRBV7-8 with TRBJ2-5, with 9 bases that match TRBD2. The DNA of the CDR3 is TGTGCCAGCAGCTTAGTGGCCGGGACTAGCAAGACCCAGTACTTC. Protein: CASSLVAGTSKTQYF.